These 14 T cell receptor beta chains were sequenced from one sample in a study of Ad26.COV2.S vaccination and SARS-CoV-2 variants. Treatment here: approximately 18 received Ad26.COV2.S at low or high dose, single or two shots; 5 received placebo; per-sample allocation not given. Repertoires come from day 63 after the first vaccine or placebo injection. Repertoires were generated with immunoSEQ multiplex PCR, while TCRdb's copy carries only in-frame clones and drops some. The sample lists about half a million clones; about nine tenths were seen once. Sequences were derived from peripheral blood, sampled in a trial of Ad26.COV2.S vaccine versus placebo. The source of these receptors is a person aged 18-65 years who received the Ad26.COV2.S COVID-19 vaccine or a placebo.

The chain recombines TRBV28 with TRBJ1-5, with TRBD1 matching over 9 bases. This CDR3 has 14 amino acids. Germline-derived CDR1 and CDR2 are MDHEN and SYDVKM. With V trimmed by 6 bases and J by 5 bases, 5 bases remained unmatched. DNA of the CDR3: TGTGCCAGCAGGGCCGGGGACAGGGATCAGCCCCAGCATTTT. This translates into CASRAGDRDQPQHF.

The V and J genes are TRBV9 and TRBJ1-1; D uncertain. This CDR3 region has 14 residues. Looked up from germline, CDR1 is SGDLS and CDR2 is YYNGEE. Trimming removed 2 bases from V and 1 base from J, with 9 bases in between. CDR3 protein: CASSVGLSNTEAFF. The CDR3 region has the DNA TGTGCCAGCAGCGTCGGGTTATCGAACACTGAAGCTTTCTTT.

The CDR3 DNA follows: TGTGCCAGCAGCCTCCTTACGGGGGACCACTTCTATGGCTACACCTTC. Translated, it gives CASSLLTGDHFYGYTF. V gene TRBV7-9 combines with J gene TRBJ1-2, with D possibly matching TRBD1 (5 bases). The CDR3 consists of 16 residues. Germline assignment: CDR1 SEHNR and CDR2 FQNEAQ (reference sequence). V lost 5 bases, J lost 4 bases, and 20 bases lay in between.

The chain uses TRBV3-1 (or the pseudogene TRBV3-2) and TRBJ2-5; tentative D call: TRBD1 (5 bases). The CDR3 spans 16 residues. V lost 0 bases, J lost 3 bases, and 14 bases lay in between. Germline V gene sequence: CDR1 LGHDT, CDR2 YNNKEL (reference sequence). CDR3 coding DNA: TGTGCCAGCAGCCAAGATCCAACCAGGGCGGAAGAGACCCAGTACTTC. It codes for CASSQDPTRAEETQYF.

The rearrangement uses TRBV6-5 and TRBJ1-3; tentative D call: TRBD1 (5 bases). Germline V gives CDR1 MNHEY, CDR2 SVGAGI. Trimming removed 2 bases from V and 1 base from J, with 12 bases in between. The CDR3 sequence is 16 residues long. Here the CDR3 reads CASSYGSGTSGNTIYF. Here the CDR3 DNA reads TGTGCCAGCAGTTACGGCTCTGGGACTTCTGGAAACACCATATATTTT.

The rearrangement joins TRBV9 to TRBJ2-7, with D possibly being TRBD2 (5 bases). This CDR3 has 14 residues. With 0 bases removed from V and 3 bases from J, the gap between germline ends came to 10 bases. Germline CDR1 and CDR2: SGDLS and YYNGEE. CDR3 coding DNA: TGTGCCAGCAGCGTAGCGGCGGGTTTCTACGAGCAGTACTTC. Amino acid sequence: CASSVAAGFYEQYF.

This clone was seen a handful of times. This rearrangement joins TRBV7-9 to TRBJ1-4, with 7 bases aligning to TRBD1. This CDR3 is 18 amino acids long. The junction had 12 bases not matched to a gene; V was cut back by 0 bases and J by 5 bases. Germline lookup yields CDR1 SEHNR and CDR2 FQNEAQ (reference sequence). The chain's CDR3 is CASSLANLRQGPNEKLFF. The CDR3 region has the DNA TGTGCCAGCAGCTTAGCAAATCTTAGACAGGGCCCAAATGAAAAACTGTTTTTT.

The V gene is TRBV6-5, the J gene TRBJ1-2; 12 nucleotides align to TRBD1. Per the germline V gene, CDR1 is MNHEY and CDR2 is SVGAGI. The CDR3 consists of 15 residues. The V segment lost 5 bases and the J segment 4 bases; nucleotides outside the gene matches: 5. Written as DNA, the CDR3 is TGTGCCAGCAGTCGACCGGGACAGGGGGCCTATGGCTACACCTTC. It is translated as CASSRPGQGAYGYTF.

V usage is TRBV7-9 and J usage is TRBJ2-7, with TRBD2 as a possible D gene (6 bases). The CDR3 has 15 residues. V gave up 5 bases and J gave up 2 bases, with 16 bases separating them. In germline, CDR1 is SEHNR, CDR2 FQNEAQ (reference sequence). Written as DNA, the CDR3 is TGTGCCAGCAGCCCCGACGGTAGCGGAGCCTACGAGCAGTACTTC. This codes for CASSPDGSGAYEQYF.

The J gene is TRBJ1-2, the V gene TRBV28, with unresolved D. CDR1 and CDR2 from the germline V gene are MDHEN and SYDVKM. V was trimmed by 1 base and J by 8 bases, leaving 8 bases between them. This CDR3 has 12 residues. CDR3 nucleotides: TGTGCCAGCAGTTTATATCAGCGGGGCTACACCTTC. Amino acid sequence: CASSLYQRGYTF.

The rearrangement joins TRBV5-1 to TRBJ1-2; perhaps TRBD1 as D (5 bases). The CDR3 contains 14 residues. Trimming pared 0 bases from V and 4 bases from J, leaving 10 bases between. In germline, CDR1 is SGHRS, CDR2 YFSETQ. The CDR3 region has the DNA TGCGCCAGCAGCTTGGGGGACCCCGCCTATGGCTACACCTTC. Translation gives CASSLGDPAYGYTF.

This chain links TRBV19 with TRBJ1-2; no definite D call. In germline, CDR1 is LNHDA, CDR2 SQIVND (reference sequence). The CDR3 has 13 residues. V shed 6 bases and J shed 4 bases, with 12 bases lying between them. The CDR3 loop reads CASRKDGPYGYTF. CDR3 coding DNA: TGTGCCAGTAGGAAGGACGGCCCCTATGGCTACACCTTC.

The V and J genes are TRBV7-9 and TRBJ2-7; 8 positions agree with TRBD1. Germline V gene lookup returns CDR1 SEHNR and CDR2 FQNEAQ (reference sequence). The J segment lost 2 bases and the V segment lost 4 bases, leaving 4 bases of the junction unmatched. The length of the CDR3 is 14 residues. The CDR3 DNA reads as TGTGCCAGCAGCTCCCGGGACAGGACCTACGAGCAGTACTTC. Translating gives CASSSRDRTYEQYF.

The rearrangement links TRBV5-5 to TRBJ2-1; D not resolved. This CDR3 is 15 amino acids long. The V gene lost 3 bases and the J gene lost 3 bases, with 13 bases spanning the gap. Germline V gives CDR1 SGHKS, CDR2 YYEKEE (reference sequence). CDR3 loop: CASSSELQYYNEQFF. The CDR3 region has the DNA TGTGCCAGCAGCTCAGAACTACAGTACTACAATGAGCAGTTCTTC.